The rows below give T cell receptor beta chains drawn from one sample of a study of T cells in Graves' hyperthyroidism and ophthalmopathy. TCRdb called the multiplex PCR reads again in MiXCR, with one record for every CDR3 protein. Among almost 350,000 distinct CDR3 sequences listed, 15% to 20% were seen once. Sequences were obtained from blood. The receptors were sampled from a woman aged 40 to 50 with Graves' ophthalmopathy. CDR3s include the opening cysteine and the closing phenylalanine or tryptophan. D genes are given only for firm matches. Not every row has a clone size; where given, it reads once, few, many or a size class.

cdr3_length | d_call | j_call | v_call | clone_size | cdr3_nt | cdr3_aa
15 | . | TRBJ2-2 | TRBV4-1 | many | TGCGCCAGCAGCCAAGAGGGCGGAGCTACCGGGGAGCTGTTTTTT | CASSQEGGATGELFF
14 | . | TRBJ1-1 | TRBV12-3/TRBV12-4 | many | TGTGCCAGCAGTCTAACAGGGATGCGCACTGAAGCTTTCTTT | CASSLTGMRTEAFF
12 | . | TRBJ2-7 | TRBV12-5 | many | TGTGCTAGTGCGGAGGGCGGCCTGGAGCAGTACTTC | CASAEGGLEQYF
15 | TRBD1 | TRBJ2-2 | TRBV19 | few | TGTGCCAGTAAATCACAGGGGGCCGACACCGGGGAGCTGTTTTTT | CASKSQGADTGELFF
15 | TRBD1 | TRBJ1-4 | TRBV6-5 | many | TGTGCCAGCAGTTACCACCGGACAGGGGTTGAAAAACTGTTTTTT | CASSYHRTGVEKLFF
13 | . | TRBJ1-1 | TRBV6-5 | many | TGTGCCAGCAGTTATGAGGTAAACACTGAAGCTTTCTTT | CASSYEVNTEAFF
14 | TRBD1 | TRBJ1-2 | TRBV5-6 | few | TGTGCCAGCAACCCCGGGGGGACAGACTATGGCTACACCTTC | CASNPGGTDYGYTF
16 | TRBD1 | TRBJ1-2 | TRBV4-1 | many | TGCGCCAGCAGCCAACGGGAGGGGGCGGCTAACTATGGCTACACCTTC | CASSQREGAANYGYTF
16 | TRBD1 | TRBJ1-1 | TRBV6-2/TRBV6-3 | many | TGTGCCAGCAGTTATCGAGAGACAGGGCCGAACACTGAAGCTTTCTTT | CASSYRETGPNTEAFF
14 | TRBD2 | TRBJ2-1 | TRBV6-1 | many | TGTGCCAGCAGTGAAGCGGGAGGGCCAAATGAGCAGTTCTTC | CASSEAGGPNEQFF
17 | . | TRBJ2-7 | TRBV13 | few | TGTGCCAGCAGTTACGCTAATCCTTCAGGGTTTGGGAGTGGGCAGTACTTC | CASSYANPSGFGSGQYF
13 | . | TRBJ1-1 | TRBV5-1 | many | TGCGCCAGCAGCTTTTGGGGTTCCACTGAAGCTTTCTTT | CASSFWGSTEAFF
14 | . | TRBJ2-7 | TRBV20-1 | . | TGCAGTGCTATCGGACGGAGCGAAGTCGACGAGCAGTACTTC | CSAIGRSEVDEQYF
14 | . | TRBJ2-7 | TRBV11-2 | many | TGTGCCAGCAGCTTATATGTCGGTCCCTACGAGCAGTACTTC | CASSLYVGPYEQYF
14 | TRBD2 | TRBJ2-4 | TRBV6-2/TRBV6-3 | . | TGTGCCACCACGCTCGGGGGGAGTATTGACATTCAGTACTTC | CATTLGGSIDIQYF
15 | . | TRBJ1-5 | TRBV2 | many | TGTGCCAGCAGCGAAATTCCGGGACAAAATCAGCCCCAGCATTTT | CASSEIPGQNQPQHF
13 | . | TRBJ1-1 | TRBV15 | . | TGTGCCACCAGCAGAGAAAGGACAGTGCGCGCTTTCTTT | CATSRERTVRAFF
14 | . | TRBJ1-1 | TRBV28 | many | TGTGCCAGCAAATCTGAGGGGGGTAACACTGAAGCTTTCTTT | CASKSEGGNTEAFF
16 | TRBD2 | TRBJ2-7 | TRBV20-1 | many | TGCAGTGCAAAGGGACTAGCGGGAGTCGATGCCTACGAGCAGTACTTC | CSAKGLAGVDAYEQYF
13 | . | TRBJ1-2 | TRBV20-1 | many | TGCAGTGCTATGTCGGCAGGGAGCTCTGGCTACACCTTC | CSAMSAGSSGYTF
15 | TRBD1 | TRBJ1-2 | TRBV7-2 | . | TGTGCCAGCAGCTCTGGGACAGGGGGCGTTGGTGGCTACACCTTC | CASSSGTGGVGGYTF
17 | . | TRBJ1-5 | TRBV6-2/TRBV6-3 | many | TGTGCCAGCAGTTACAGGCCTGAGAGGCTTCGCAATCAGCCCCAGCATTTT | CASSYRPERLRNQPQHF
15 | . | TRBJ2-5 | TRBV10-2 | many | TGCGCCGTACCAAGCCCGGACAGCCGTGGGGGGACCCAGTACTTC | CAVPSPDSRGGTQYF
14 | . | TRBJ1-2 | TRBV30 | many | TGTGCCTGGAGTGTACGCAGGGACCTTTATGGCTACACCTTC | CAWSVRRDLYGYTF
13 | . | TRBJ1-1 | TRBV6-5 | . | TGTGCCAGCAGTTACTCGCACAGGGACGAAGCTTTCTTT | CASSYSHRDEAFF
16 | . | TRBJ2-2 | TRBV28 | many | TGTGCCAGCAGCCGTACCGGGACTTTGAACACCGGGGAGCTGTTTTTT | CASSRTGTLNTGELFF
12 | . | TRBJ1-1 | TRBV29-1 | many | TGCAGCGTTGTAAGAGCGAACACTGAAGCTTTCTTT | CSVVRANTEAFF
12 | . | TRBJ1-2 | TRBV6-2/TRBV6-3 | many | TGTGCCAGCAGTTACCCGGGCGGTGGCTACACCTTC | CASSYPGGGYTF
14 | TRBD1 | TRBJ1-1 | TRBV29-1 | many | TGCAGCGCTACCGCAGGGGGCATGAACACTGAAGCTTTCTTT | CSATAGGMNTEAFF
14 | . | TRBJ2-7 | TRBV6-1 | . | TGTGCCAGCAGTGAAGCCGACAGGTCCTACGAGCAGTACTTC | CASSEADRSYEQYF
15 | . | TRBJ1-3 | TRBV4-1 | many | TGCGCCAGCAGCCAAGGAAGAAGTTCCAGAAACACCATATATTTT | CASSQGRSSRNTIYF
13 | . | TRBJ1-1 | TRBV12-3/TRBV12-4 | . | TGTGCCAGCAGGAGGACAGACGTCACTGAAGCTTTCTTT | CASRRTDVTEAFF
18 | TRBD2 | TRBJ2-2 | TRBV12-3/TRBV12-4 | many | TGTGCCAGCAGTGGGACTAGCGGGAGGGCCAAAGATACCGGGGAGCTGTTTTTT | CASSGTSGRAKDTGELFF
13 | TRBD1 | TRBJ2-7 | TRBV29-1 | many | TGCAGCGTTCCGGGACAGGGCTCTCGGGAGCAGTACTTC | CSVPGQGSREQYF
15 | . | TRBJ1-1 | TRBV6-1 | many | TGTGCCAGCAGTGAACGTCAGTCGATGAACACTGAAGCTTTCTTT | CASSERQSMNTEAFF
18 | TRBD2 | TRBJ2-5 | TRBV12-3/TRBV12-4 | . | TGTGCCAGCAGTTCCCGTCCGGGACTAGCGGGAGAGGGGGAGACCCAGTACTTC | CASSSRPGLAGEGETQYF
15 | TRBD1 | TRBJ1-1 | TRBV7-2 | many | TGTGCCAGCAGCCGGGACAGGGGTGGTGGGACTGAAGCTTTCTTT | CASSRDRGGGTEAFF
17 | . | TRBJ1-3 | TRBV6-4 | many | TGTGCCAGCAGTCATCGGGAGGGCAGGACCTCTGGAAACACCATATATTTT | CASSHREGRTSGNTIYF
14 | . | TRBJ1-3 | TRBV5-1 | many | TGCGCCAGCAGCTTCACAGGGTATGCGGACACCATATATTTT | CASSFTGYADTIYF
15 | TRBD1 | TRBJ2-7 | TRBV18 | many | TGTGCCAGCTCACCACGAGGACAGGGACTTCGCGAGCAGTACTTC | CASSPRGQGLREQYF
19 | TRBD1 | TRBJ2-5 | TRBV6-5 | many | TGTGCCAGCAGTTACTCCGTCCCGGGACAGGGGGCGGCTTTTACGGGCCAGTACTTC | CASSYSVPGQGAAFTGQYF
15 | . | TRBJ2-7 | TRBV11-2 | few | TGTGCCAGCAGCGTTACTGCGACTGCCGTCTACGAGCAGTCCTTC | CASSVTATAVYEQSF
14 | . | TRBJ2-2 | TRBV12-3/TRBV12-4 | . | TGTGCCAGCACCCCCGCCAGTCAAACCGGAGAGCTGTTTTTT | CASTPASQTGELFF
14 | TRBD1 | TRBJ1-2 | TRBV6-5 | many | TGTGCCAGCAGTTACTCGACAGGGGGCGATGGCTACACCTTC | CASSYSTGGDGYTF
13 | . | TRBJ2-5 | TRBV28 | many | TGTGCCAGCAGGCGGACTATGTGGGAGACCCAGTACTTC | CASRRTMWETQYF
15 | . | TRBJ1-1 | TRBV6-5 | few | TGTGCCAGCAGTTACCCGACGGGGGCGGTTAGAGAAGCTTTCTTT | CASSYPTGAVREAFF
14 | TRBD1 | TRBJ2-7 | TRBV6-2/TRBV6-3 | . | TGTGCCAGCAGGCTCGGGACAGGGGTGGAAGAGCAGTACTTC | CASRLGTGVEEQYF